The T cell receptor beta chain under discussion was sequenced for a study of T cell repertoires in cytomegalovirus infection. Study at large: CMV infection plus the matching HLA type was flagged by public TCR beta signatures.

This clonotype has more than one count but fewer than ten. Its antigen is unknown. Via MiXCR, TCRdb re-called the reads, giving one row per CDR3 protein. The sample has 250,000 or so distinct CDR3 sequences; over 15% are singletons. V lost 1 base to trimming and J lost 5 bases, with 14 bases between them. This CDR3 has 15 residues. Per the germline V gene, CDR1 is SEHNR and CDR2 is FQNEAQ (reference sequence). Study results and caveats: The ex vivo response showed dominance by HLA-C-restricted CMV-specific TCR beta clonotypes.

The sequence was obtained from a human donor in good health (CMV status not recorded). Some clones in this sample may be carry-over from other donors' samples. Sequences were obtained from CD8+ T cells from PBMCs. The V call is TRBV7-9, the J call TRBJ2-5, with D possibly TRBD1 on 6 matching bases. The CDR3 nucleotides are TGTGCCAGCAGCTTAGTTGGGGGCGCGGAGGAGACCCAGTACTTC. This sequence encodes CASSLVGGAEETQYF.